A selection of T cell receptor beta chains follows, all from one sample in a study of T cells after yellow fever vaccination. One entry per CDR3 protein, called by TCRdb with MiXCR from the 5' RACE reads. The table lists 250,000 to 400,000 distinct CDR3 sequences, 4% to 5.5% of them singletons. The sample was PBMCs, taken 15 days after the yellow fever booster vaccination. The origin of the receptors is a man aged 18 to 29 who received the YFV17D yellow fever vaccine. Each CDR3 is given with its conserved first and last residue. Fields, in order: J gene, V gene, clone size, D gene, CDR3 protein, CDR3 DNA. A D gene is named only where the DNA matches it firmly. Some rows mark clone size as missing; the rest say once, few, many or name a class of expanded clone.

TRBJ1-1 | TRBV2 | many | . | CASSVQGNTEAFF | TGTGCCAGCAGCGTACAGGGGAACACTGAAGCTTTCTTT
TRBJ1-2 | TRBV6-5 | few | . | CASSWSVSYGYTF | TGTGCCAGCAGTTGGAGCGTCTCCTATGGCTACACCTTC
TRBJ2-3 | TRBV29-1 | many | TRBD2 | CSVPPAGGTDTQYF | TGCAGCGTTCCGCCGGCGGGGGGCACAGATACGCAGTATTTT
TRBJ2-2 | TRBV7-8 | many | . | CASTLPGELFF | TGTGCCAGCACCCTCCCCGGGGAGCTGTTTTTT
TRBJ2-2 | TRBV12-3/TRBV12-4 | many | . | CASSPGLRNTGELFF | TGTGCCAGCAGTCCAGGACTTCGGAACACCGGGGAGCTGTTTTTT
TRBJ2-3 | TRBV9 | many | TRBD2 | CASSPRTSGGSGDTQYF | TGTGCCAGCAGCCCGCGGACTAGCGGGGGCTCGGGAGATACGCAGTATTTT
TRBJ2-3 | TRBV3-1 | few | TRBD2 | CASSDPRGALRDTQYF | TGTGCCAGCAGCGACCCGCGGGGGGCCCTAAGGGATACGCAGTATTTT
TRBJ2-1 | TRBV5-1 | many | . | CASQALSSYNEQFF | TGCGCCAGCCAGGCCCTGAGCTCCTACAATGAGCAGTTCTTC
TRBJ1-5 | TRBV30 | few | . | CAWSQQEGKPQHF | TGTGCCTGGAGTCAACAGGAAGGAAAACCCCAGCATTTT
TRBJ1-1 | TRBV5-1 | many | TRBD1 | CASSPRTGYAGTEAFF | TGCGCCAGCAGCCCCAGGACAGGGTACGCCGGGACTGAAGCTTTCTTT
TRBJ2-5 | TRBV5-1 | many | TRBD2 | CASSLRGTSGQETQYF | TGCGCCAGCAGCTTGAGGGGGACTAGCGGGCAAGAGACCCAGTACTTC
TRBJ1-1 | TRBV20-1 | many | TRBD1 | CSARDSGTGEAFF | TGCAGTGCTAGAGACTCCGGGACAGGAGAAGCTTTCTTT
TRBJ2-5 | TRBV12-3/TRBV12-4 | . | . | CASSRITGLHQETQYF | TGTGCCAGCAGTCGGATAACAGGGCTCCACCAAGAGACCCAGTACTTC
TRBJ2-5 | TRBV24-1 | many | TRBD1 | CATSDTRTGGETQYF | TGTGCCACCAGTGATACTAGGACAGGGGGGGAGACCCAGTACTTC
TRBJ1-1 | TRBV10-3 | many | . | CAISEQGRGNTEAFF | TGTGCCATCAGTGAGCAGGGGAGGGGGAACACTGAAGCTTTCTTT
TRBJ2-7 | TRBV7-2 | few | TRBD2 | CASSVSGTSGGTPYEQYF | TGTGCCAGCAGCGTCTCCGGGACTAGCGGTGGCACCCCCTACGAGCAGTACTTC
TRBJ1-1 | TRBV3-1 | few | TRBD1 | CASSHGQAAFF | TGTGCCAGCAGCCACGGACAGGCGGCTTTCTTT
TRBJ2-3 | TRBV5-1 | many | . | CASSLGRGGTDTQYF | TGTGCCAGCAGCTTAGGTCGGGGCGGGACAGATACGCAGTATTTT
TRBJ2-3 | TRBV7-9 | many | TRBD2 | CASSSGTSLSTDTQYF | TGTGCCAGCAGCTCCGGGACTAGTCTTAGCACAGATACGCAGTATTTT
TRBJ2-3 | TRBV4-3 | many | . | CASSQETWADTQYF | TGCGCCAGCAGCCAAGAAACCTGGGCAGATACGCAGTATTTT
TRBJ1-4 | TRBV9 | few | . | CASSVFPFSNEKLFF | TGTGCCAGCAGCGTATTTCCGTTTTCTAATGAAAAACTGTTTTTT
TRBJ2-7 | TRBV3-1 | . | . | CASSLDPLVGQYF | TGTGCCAGCAGCCTTGACCCCCTCGTAGGGCAGTACTTC
TRBJ2-3 | TRBV5-1 | . | . | CASSRGDGTDTQYF | TGCGCCAGCAGCAGAGGGGACGGCACAGATACGCAGTATTTT
TRBJ1-1 | TRBV7-8 | many | . | CASSDKGWTEAFF | TGTGCCAGCAGCGATAAGGGATGGACTGAAGCTTTCTTT
TRBJ1-1 | TRBV6-5 | many | . | CASSYDTSLMNTEAFF | TGTGCCAGCAGTTATGACACTTCCCTTATGAACACTGAAGCTTTCTTT
TRBJ1-5 | TRBV30 | many | . | CAYRDGRAQHF | TGTGCCTACCGGGACGGACGAGCCCAGCATTTT
TRBJ2-5 | TRBV9 | few | . | CASSQTPGKETQYF | TGTGCCAGCAGCCAAACTCCGGGGAAAGAGACCCAGTACTTC
TRBJ2-3 | TRBV7-2 | . | TRBD2 | CASRSTSGEDTQYF | TGTGCCAGCAGATCGACTAGCGGGGAAGATACGCAGTATTTT
TRBJ2-3 | TRBV11-2 | many | . | CASGGIVAGADTQYF | TGTGCCAGCGGGGGTATCGTGGCGGGGGCGGATACGCAGTATTTT
TRBJ1-2 | TRBV4-3 | many | . | CASSQVWGTTGPNYGYTF | TGCGCCAGCAGCCAAGTTTGGGGCACCACCGGCCCTAACTATGGCTACACCTTC
TRBJ1-5 | TRBV2 | few | . | CASKSRGDQPQHF | TGTGCCAGCAAATCACGGGGGGATCAGCCCCAGCATTTT
TRBJ2-3 | TRBV7-2 | . | TRBD2 | CASTPGGGAGGDTQYF | TGTGCCAGCACCCCCGGCGGGGGGGCAGGAGGAGATACGCAGTATTTT
TRBJ2-3 | TRBV20-1 | many | . | CSARAPRGGTDTQYF | TGCAGTGCTAGGGCCCCACGGGGAGGCACAGATACGCAGTATTTT
TRBJ2-2 | TRBV4-3 | few | . | CASSQNRVTGELFF | TGCGCCAGCAGCCAAAACAGGGTCACCGGGGAGCTGTTTTTT
TRBJ1-5 | TRBV20-1 | many | TRBD1 | CSAIDRAAQPQHF | TGCAGTGCGATCGACAGGGCAGCTCAGCCCCAGCATTTT
TRBJ2-2 | TRBV5-1 | few | . | CASSLGPRTNTGELFF | TGCGCCAGCAGCTTGGGGCCCAGGACGAACACCGGGGAGCTGTTTTTT
TRBJ2-2 | TRBV6-5 | many | TRBD1 | CAQRDRGRPGELFF | TGTGCCCAGAGGGACAGGGGGCGCCCCGGGGAGCTGTTTTTT
TRBJ1-2 | TRBV7-9 | . | . | CASSLEHNYGYTF | TGTGCCAGCAGCTTAGAACACAACTATGGCTACACCTTC
TRBJ1-1 | TRBV6-6 | many | . | CASRPGTPGTEAFF | TGTGCCAGCAGACCCGGGACCCCGGGGACTGAAGCTTTCTTT
TRBJ2-7 | TRBV7-8 | many | TRBD2 | CASSPLAGAYEQYF | TGTGCCAGCAGCCCCTTAGCGGGGGCGTACGAGCAGTACTTC
TRBJ1-6 | TRBV6-5 | many | . | CASSYDLNSPLHF | TGTGCCAGCAGTTACGACCTGAATTCACCCCTCCACTTT
TRBJ2-5 | TRBV5-1 | few | TRBD2 | CASNTGTSGEETQYF | TGCGCCAGCAACACCGGGACTAGCGGAGAAGAGACCCAGTACTTC
TRBJ1-5 | TRBV3-1 | many | . | CASSPPGGNQPQHF | TGTGCCAGCAGCCCCCCTGGGGGCAATCAGCCCCAGCATTTT
TRBJ2-5 | TRBV6-2/TRBV6-3 | . | TRBD2 | CASSSRLAEKETQYF | TGTGCCAGCAGTTCTCGACTAGCGGAGAAAGAGACCCAGTACTTC
TRBJ2-1 | TRBV20-1 | few | TRBD2 | CSARGRSGEVYNEQFF | TGCAGTGCTAGAGGGCGTAGCGGGGAGGTCTACAATGAGCAGTTCTTC
TRBJ2-3 | TRBV7-2 | many | TRBD2 | CASRYNLAGATDTQYF | TGTGCCAGCAGATATAACCTAGCGGGGGCCACAGATACGCAGTATTTT
TRBJ2-5 | TRBV6-2/TRBV6-3 | . | TRBD2 | CASRPGLTEETQYF | TGTGCCAGCAGGCCGGGACTAACAGAAGAGACCCAGTACTTC
TRBJ2-3 | TRBV9 | few | TRBD2 | CASSVPRAGVTDTQYF | TGTGCCAGCAGCGTACCGAGAGCGGGGGTGACAGATACGCAGTATTTT
TRBJ1-1 | TRBV5-1 | . | TRBD1 | CASGYQGAGTEAFF | TGCGCCAGCGGATACCAGGGGGCGGGCACTGAAGCTTTCTTT
TRBJ1-5 | TRBV7-2 | many | . | CASSLALNSNQPQHF | TGTGCCAGCAGCTTAGCTCTGAATAGCAATCAGCCCCAGCATTTT